Sequencing of this T cell receptor (beta chain) was carried out in a study of blood T cell repertoires in COVID-19. Study information: Sites in the United States, Italy and Spain provided acute and convalescent COVID-19 samples.

Original analysis: Quantification of nucleated cells was approximated via reference gene primer amplification. Measured with immunoSEQ multiplex PCR; TCRdb has only the in-frame clones, and not every one. D and trimming come from the DNA, and the V and J calls and clone size come from that table. The table has around 250,000 clones, about nine tenths seen once. Germline V lookup: CDR1 KGHSH, CDR2 LQKENI. Trimming took 3 bases from V and 5 from J; bases not matched to a gene: 9. The CDR3 covers 16 residues. The sequencing input was peripheral blood. The source is a woman in her 30s with active or convalescent COVID-19. The chain is built from TRBV18 and TRBJ2-1; 8 bases match TRBD2. CDR3 nucleotides: TGTGCCAGCTCACCCCCCCAGCGGGGGCGTGACAATGAGCAGTTCTTC. Amino acids: CASSPPQRGRDNEQFF.